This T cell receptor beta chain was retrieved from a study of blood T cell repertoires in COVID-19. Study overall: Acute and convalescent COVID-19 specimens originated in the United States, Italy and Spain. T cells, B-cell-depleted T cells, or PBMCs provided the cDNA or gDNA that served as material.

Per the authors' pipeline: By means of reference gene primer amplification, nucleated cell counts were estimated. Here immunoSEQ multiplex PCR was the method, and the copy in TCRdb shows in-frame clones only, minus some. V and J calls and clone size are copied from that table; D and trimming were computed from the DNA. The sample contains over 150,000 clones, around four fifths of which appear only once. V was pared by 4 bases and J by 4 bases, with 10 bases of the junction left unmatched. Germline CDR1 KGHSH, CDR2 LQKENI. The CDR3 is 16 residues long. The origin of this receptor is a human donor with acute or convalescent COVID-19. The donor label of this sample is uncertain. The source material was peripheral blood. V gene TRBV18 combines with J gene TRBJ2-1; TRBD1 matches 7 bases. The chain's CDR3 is CASSLSTGSGYNEQFF. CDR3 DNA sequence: TGTGCCAGCTCACTCTCGACAGGGAGTGGGTACAATGAGCAGTTCTTC.